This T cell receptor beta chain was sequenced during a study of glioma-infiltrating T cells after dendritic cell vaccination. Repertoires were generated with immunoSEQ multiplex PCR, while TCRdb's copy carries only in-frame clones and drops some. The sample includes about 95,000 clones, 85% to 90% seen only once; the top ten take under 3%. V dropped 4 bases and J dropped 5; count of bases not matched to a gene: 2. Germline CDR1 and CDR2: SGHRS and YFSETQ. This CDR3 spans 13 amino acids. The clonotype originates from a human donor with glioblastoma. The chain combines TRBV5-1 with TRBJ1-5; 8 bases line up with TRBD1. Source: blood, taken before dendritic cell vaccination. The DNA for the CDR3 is TGCGCCAGCAGCACGACAGGGGATCAGCCCCAGCATTTT. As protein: CASSTTGDQPQHF.